The 9 T cell receptor beta chains presented below share a single source sample, sequenced in a study of T cell responses to AZD1222 COVID-19 vaccine (TCRdb year 2021). The protocol used for the library was the immunoSEQ multiplex PCR assay. The immuneACCESS repertoire file appears here via TCRdb, limited to in-frame rearrangements. These files lack a portion of the clones; in checked studies, under half of the deficit traces to unresolved V genes, and the cause of the others is not known. This sample gives some 130,000 clones in total; approximately 95% of them show up just once. The top ten clones comprise approximately 7% of the sample. The time point label, read with the paper, signifies: about 28 days (+/-7) after the second vaccine dose. Sample: peripheral blood, taken 28 days after the second AZD1222 dose. These receptors came from an adult who received the AZD1222 COVID-19 vaccine.

The V and J genes are TRBV7-9 and TRBJ1-4; 7 bases align to TRBD1. The J segment lost 0 bases and the V segment lost 5 bases, leaving 3 bases of the junction unmatched. Germline values: CDR1 SEHNR, CDR2 FQNEAQ (reference sequence). The CDR3 length is 15 residues. The CDR3 protein is CASSLTGATNEKLFF. The CDR3 DNA reads TGTGCCAGCAGCCTCACAGGGGCAACTAATGAAAAACTGTTTTTT. The entire variable domain, with the rest obtained from reference TRBV7-9 and TRBJ1-4, is as follows: DTGVSQNPRHKITKRGQNVTFRCDPISEHNRLYWYRQTLGQGPEFLTYFQNEAQLEKSRLLSDRFSAERPKGSFSTLEIQRTEQGDSAMYLCASSLTGATNEKLFFGSGTQLSVL.

This clone was observed a single time. The chain carries TRBV14 and TRBJ2-7; either TRBD1 or TRBD2 may fit D (5 bases each). The CDR3 length is 11 residues. Germline lookup yields CDR1 SGHDN and CDR2 FVKESK. Trimming pared 5 bases from V and 6 bases from J, leaving 8 bases between. CDR3 sequence: CASSRDLEQYF. CDR3 coding DNA: TGTGCCAGCAGCAGGGACCTCGAGCAGTACTTC. Full variable domain (outside the CDR3, taken from reference TRBV14 and TRBJ2-7): EAGVTQFPSHSVIEKGQTVTLRCDPISGHDNLYWYRRVMGKEIKFLLHFVKESKQDESGMPNNRFLAERTGGTYSTLKVQPAELEDSGVYFCASSRDLEQYFGPGTRLTVT.

The chain carries TRBV5-1 and TRBJ2-3; 7 bases line up with TRBD1. Germline V gene sequence: CDR1 SGHRS, CDR2 YFSETQ. V dropped 1 base and J dropped 7; count of bases not matched to a gene: 12. This CDR3 comprises 16 residues. CDR3 residues: CASSLNWSRGPYTQYF. As DNA, the CDR3 is TGCGCCAGCAGCTTGAATTGGAGTAGGGGGCCATATACGCAGTATTTT.

The chain joins TRBV7-2 to TRBJ2-7; D may be TRBD1 (6 bases). The CDR3 runs 18 residues. With 3 bases removed from V and 1 base from J, the gap between germline ends came to 22 bases. Germline-derived CDR1 and CDR2 are SGHTA and FQGNSA. Written as DNA, the CDR3 is TGTGCCAGCAGCTTCAGTCCCGGACAGCAACGTTTTTCCTACGAGCAGTACTTC. This encodes CASSFSPGQQRFSYEQYF.

The chain is built from TRBV3-1 (or the pseudogene TRBV3-2) and TRBJ1-3; D is unresolved. CDR1 is LGHDT and CDR2 is YNNKEL in the germline V gene (reference sequence). The CDR3 consists of 16 residues. V was pared by 3 bases and J by 0 bases, with 12 bases between. The chain's CDR3 is CASSQNSWSSGNTIYF. The DNA for the CDR3 is TGTGCCAGCAGCCAGAACAGTTGGAGCTCTGGAAACACCATATATTTT.

In this sample, this clone turned up once. The V gene is TRBV12-3 or TRBV12-4, the J gene TRBJ1-2; D gene unclear. V dropped 6 bases and J dropped 8 bases, with 13 bases sitting between them. This CDR3 spans 12 amino acids. For the CDR3, the DNA is TGTGCCAGCAGAGGGATCAGACCGGGCTACACCTTC. This gives the protein CASRGIRPGYTF.

The chain couples TRBV5-6 to TRBJ2-7; 12 bases are shared with TRBD2. The CDR3 is 15 amino acids. The V gene end was trimmed by 4 bases and the J gene end by 2 bases; junction bases not matched to a gene: 4. Germline lookup yields CDR1 SGHDT and CDR2 YYEEEE. The DNA for the CDR3 is TGTGCCAGCAGCCGGACTAGCGGGGCCGCCTACGAGCAGTACTTC. Translating gives CASSRTSGAAYEQYF.

The V call is TRBV6-1, the J call TRBJ2-5; no firm D call. This CDR3 spans 14 amino acids. Trimming shortened V by 2 bases and J by 1 base, and 8 bases separated the two germline ends. Germline CDR1 MNHNS, CDR2 SASEGT. CDR3 bases: TGTGCCAGCAGTGAAATCTCTAGCCAAGAGACCCAGTACTTC. It translates to CASSEISSQETQYF.

This clone was counted a single time. This sequence joins TRBV19 and TRBJ1-2; D is undetermined. This CDR3 is 14 amino acids long. CDR1 and CDR2 (germline): LNHDA, SQIVND (reference sequence). V dropped 0 bases and J dropped 6 bases, with 11 bases sitting between them. The CDR3 DNA follows: TGTGCCAGTAGTATAGACTACCCGGTAAATGGCTACACCTTC. Its translation is CASSIDYPVNGYTF.